This entry lists 23 T cell receptor beta chains sequenced from one sample in a study of T cell responses to AZD1222 COVID-19 vaccine. Only in-frame clones appear in the TCRdb table, and some are missing; sequencing was by immunoSEQ multiplex PCR. In the table there are 90,000 to 110,000 clones, roughly 86% of which are singletons. Sequencing used peripheral blood, obtained 28 days after the second AZD1222 dose. The receptors originated from an adult who received the AZD1222 COVID-19 vaccine.

This chain links TRBV6-5 with TRBJ1-5, with 8 bases that match TRBD1. V dropped 2 bases and J dropped 4; count of bases not matched to a gene: 4. This CDR3 has 15 residues. Germline loops: CDR1 MNHEY, CDR2 SVGAGI. The CDR3 DNA reads as TGTGCCAGCAGTTACGCGCAGGGGGCAAATCAGCCCCAGCATTTT. It translates to CASSYAQGANQPQHF.

CDR3 protein: CASSPAGAYEQYF. The CDR3 region has the DNA TGTGCCAGCTCACCGGCAGGGGCCTACGAGCAGTACTTC. The chain couples TRBV18 to TRBJ2-7; maybe TRBD1 (6 bases). The germline CDR1 and CDR2 sequences are KGHSH and LQKENI. The CDR3 length is 13 residues. Trimming took off 3 bases at V and 2 bases at J, with 8 bases between the two ends.

On this clone itself: Other DNA sequences in the same sample also yield this CDR3. The chain has TRBV5-4 and TRBJ2-5; 7 positions match TRBD1. The germline gives CDR1 SGHNT, CDR2 YYREEE (reference sequence). V trimming: 5 bases; J trimming: 5 bases; junction bases outside the gene matches: 9. The CDR3 is 14 amino acids. The CDR3 protein is CASSRQGAVETQYF. The CDR3 DNA sequence: TGTGCCAGCAGTCGACAGGGTGCGGTGGAGACCCAGTACTTC.

The CDR3 spells CASSSGGAPRTEAFF. DNA of the CDR3: TGTGCCAGCAGTTCCGGGGGCGCACCCCGCACTGAAGCTTTCTTT. The V and J genes are TRBV27 and TRBJ1-1; D perhaps matches TRBD1 (6 bases). The CDR3 length is 15 residues. V was cut by 4 bases and J by 4 bases, with 16 bases left in between. Germline CDR1 MNHEY, CDR2 SMNVEV (reference sequence).

The CDR3: CASSPQREGGHEQYF. The CDR3 nucleotides read TGTGCCAGCTCACCTCAGCGGGAGGGGGGCCACGAGCAGTACTTC. This chain uses TRBV18 with TRBJ2-7, with TRBD2 matching over 10 bases. This CDR3 is 15 amino acids long. The germline V gene encodes CDR1 KGHSH and CDR2 LQKENI. V trimming: 3 bases; J trimming: 5 bases; junction bases outside the gene matches: 7.

J is TRBJ1-5 and V is TRBV4-3; D possibly corresponds to TRBD1 (6 bases). With 0 bases removed from V and 6 bases from J, the gap between germline ends came to 15 bases. From germline, CDR1 is LGHNA and CDR2 YSLEER. CDR3 size: 16 residues. The DNA of the CDR3 is TGCGCCAGCAGCCAAGATTTTACAGGGTTCCGTCAGCCCCAGCATTTT. This encodes CASSQDFTGFRQPQHF.

V and J are TRBV18 and TRBJ2-1; the D gene is possibly TRBD2 (5 bases). This CDR3 has 11 amino acids. V shed 1 base and J shed 12 bases, with 7 bases lying between them. In germline, CDR1 is KGHSH, CDR2 LQKENI. Here the CDR3 reads CASSPQRVQFF. The CDR3 DNA reads TGTGCCAGCTCACCACAGAGGGTGCAGTTCTTC.

This clone was recorded a few times. This chain connects TRBV2 to TRBJ1-6; D is uncertain. The germline V gene encodes CDR1 SNHLY and CDR2 FYNNEI. V gave up 8 bases and J gave up 4 bases, with 18 bases separating them. The CDR3 spans 16 residues. The CDR3 is CASQVPPDRYNSPLHF. CDR3 DNA sequence: TGTGCCAGCCAGGTCCCCCCGGACCGGTATAATTCACCCCTCCACTTT.

This clone was seen a few times. The chain links TRBV19 to TRBJ1-5, with TRBD1 matching over 7 bases. Germline values: CDR1 LNHDA, CDR2 SQIVND (reference sequence). CDR3 size: 15 residues. J was trimmed by 6 bases and V by 6 bases; bases with no gene match: 11. The CDR3 DNA sequence: TGTGCCAGTAGGAAGGGACAGATTTTCGGTCAGCCCCAGCATTTT. Translated: CASRKGQIFGQPQHF.

The CDR3 DNA reads TGCGCCAGCAGCACGGGACAGCCAAGGGAAAAACTGTTTTTT. Protein sequence: CASSTGQPREKLFF. The genes are TRBV5-1 and TRBJ1-4, with TRBD1 identical over 7 bases. This CDR3 is built from 14 residues. Germline CDR1 SGHRS, CDR2 YFSETQ. Trimming cost V 4 bases and J 8 bases; bases outside gene matches: 8.

This chain joins TRBV7-2 and TRBJ1-5; D call uncertain. Between the trimmed V and J ends, which lost 3 bases and 4 bases, there was a span of 13 bases. The CDR3 sequence is 15 residues long. Germline assignment: CDR1 SGHTA and CDR2 FQGNSA. The CDR3 here is CASSFLPGPNQPQHF. The DNA for the CDR3 is TGTGCCAGCAGCTTCCTCCCCGGTCCGAATCAGCCCCAGCATTTT.

This clone was observed a single time. V and J are TRBV27 and TRBJ1-4; no firm D call. The V and J ends lost 6 bases and 7 bases respectively, with 21 bases between them. In germline, CDR1 is MNHEY, CDR2 SMNVEV (reference sequence). This CDR3 is 16 amino acids long. This CDR3 reads CASSRWTGVSGEKLFF. CDR3 coding DNA: TGTGCCAGCAGCCGCTGGACCGGGGTTTCTGGTGAAAAACTGTTTTTT. Combining the CDR3 with reference TRBV27 and TRBJ1-4 gives the whole variable domain EAQVTQNPRYLITVTGKKLTVTCSQNMNHEYMSWYRQDPGLGLRQIYYSMNVEVTDKGDVPEGYKVSRKEKRNFPLILESPSPNQTSLYFCASSRWTGVSGEKLFFGSGTQLSVL.

This chain's CDR3 is CASSARARNTEAFF. CDR3 sequence (DNA): TGCGCCAGCAGCGCGAGGGCGAGGAACACTGAAGCTTTCTTT. The J gene is TRBJ1-1, the V gene TRBV4-3, with D unclear. The CDR3 has 14 residues. Germline loops: CDR1 LGHNA, CDR2 YSLEER. V was trimmed by 5 bases and J by 1 base, leaving 11 bases between them.

This clone is a singleton in its sample. The chain has TRBV12-3 or TRBV12-4 and TRBJ1-2; a possible D gene is TRBD1 (6 bases). The ends were cut back, 3 bases at V and 12 bases at J, with 14 bases in the middle. The CDR3 totals 12 residues. The CDR3 reads CASSFTSGTHTF. In DNA form, the CDR3 reads TGTGCCAGCAGTTTCACTTCCGGGACACACACCTTC.

The rearrangement uses TRBV7-8 and TRBJ1-4; TRBD1 matches at 8 bases. The germline V gene encodes CDR1 SGHVS and CDR2 FQNEAQ. CDR3 length equals 16 residues. The J segment lost 5 bases and the V segment lost 1 base, leaving 6 bases of the junction unmatched. As DNA, the CDR3 is TGTGCCAGCAGCTTAGGAGGGGGGACAGGAAATGAAAAACTGTTTTTT. Amino acid sequence: CASSLGGGTGNEKLFF.

CDR3 in DNA: TGTGCCACCTCGGCCGGAGAAAAACTGTTTTTT. This encodes CATSAGEKLFF. The V call is TRBV19, the J call TRBJ1-4; D remains ambiguous. The CDR3 is made up of 11 amino acids. V was trimmed by 10 bases and J by 8 bases, leaving 11 bases between them. The germline V gene encodes CDR1 LNHDA and CDR2 SQIVND (reference sequence).

The chain links TRBV4-3 to TRBJ2-4; 13 bases map to TRBD2. The germline CDR1 and CDR2 sequences are LGHNA and YSLEER. The CDR3 sequence is 19 residues long. Unmatched junction bases numbered 5, after V lost 0 bases and J lost 0 bases. The CDR3 DNA reads as TGCGCCAGCAGCCAAGACACGGGACTAGCGGGACTAGCCAAAAACATTCAGTACTTC. Encoded protein: CASSQDTGLAGLAKNIQYF.

The chain uses TRBV6-2 or TRBV6-3 and TRBJ1-4; TRBD1 might be the D (5 bases). This CDR3 is 16 amino acids long. Looked up from germline, CDR1 is MNHEY and CDR2 is SVGEGT. V gave up 4 bases and J gave up 7 bases, with 19 bases separating them. The CDR3 nucleotides read TGTGCCAGCAGTTCCCCGCAGGGTGCTCACCCTGAAAAACTGTTTTTT. It encodes CASSSPQGAHPEKLFF.

The chain is built from TRBV19 and TRBJ1-5; TRBD1 is a possible D gene (5 bases). V was pared by 5 bases and J by 3 bases, with 14 bases between. Germline lookup yields CDR1 LNHDA and CDR2 SQIVND (reference sequence). This CDR3 has 15 amino acids. This CDR3 is CASSGSGTDNQPQHF. In nucleotides, the CDR3 is TGTGCCAGTAGTGGCTCCGGGACTGACAATCAGCCCCAGCATTTT. The complete variable domain, with remaining parts taken from reference TRBV19 and TRBJ1-5, reads DGGITQSPKYLFRKEGQNVTLSCEQNLNHDAMYWYRQDPGQGLRLIYYSQIVNDFQKGDIAEGYSVSREKKESFPLTVTSAQKNPTAFYLCASSGSGTDNQPQHFGDGTRLSIL.

This clone came up once. The J gene is TRBJ1-1, the V gene TRBV30; D not resolved. CDR1 and CDR2 from the germline V gene are GTSNPN and SVGIG (reference sequence). CDR3 length equals 14 residues. The V gene lost 8 bases and the J gene lost 8 bases, with 24 bases spanning the gap. CDR3: CAVKRGGPTPEAFF. The DNA for the CDR3 is TGTGCCGTCAAACGTGGCGGCCCTACCCCCGAAGCTTTCTTT.

A single count supports this clone. This chain connects TRBV15 to TRBJ1-5; TRBD1 agrees at 8 bases. Germline V gives CDR1 LNHNV, CDR2 YYDKDF (reference sequence). V shed 7 bases, J shed 7 bases, and the junction held 12 bases outside the gene matches. The CDR3 length is 15 residues. CDR3 DNA: TGTGCCACCATCCCGGGAACAGGGGGTGGACAGCCCCAGCATTTT. Protein: CATIPGTGGGQPQHF.

This clone was detected once. This rearrangement joins TRBV14 to TRBJ1-1; D is ambiguous. Germline values: CDR1 SGHDN, CDR2 FVKESK. The CDR3 sequence is 15 residues long. V was shortened by 0 bases and J by 5 bases, with 13 bases between the two germline ends. The CDR3 bases are TGTGCCAGCAGCCAAGACCACGGACGAGGGACTGAAGCTTTCTTT. The encoded protein is CASSQDHGRGTEAFF.

V gene TRBV29-1 combines with J gene TRBJ2-1; the match to TRBD2 covers 14 bases. V lost 7 bases and J lost 9; bases outside the gene matches: 2. CDR3 length: 12 residues. Germline V CDR1 and CDR2: SQVTM, ANQGSEA. The CDR3 DNA sequence: TGCAGCGGACTAGCGGGGGGGATTGAGCAGTTCTTC. Translating it yields CSGLAGGIEQFF.